By sample fraction, the clone carrying this TCR beta chain is medium-sized (0.01 to 0.1%). This sample stems from a study of T cells in narcolepsy. Repertoires were generated with immunoSEQ multiplex PCR, while TCRdb's copy carries only in-frame clones and drops some. This sample has around 18,000 clones, with over 55% found just once. The TCR originated in a human donor with narcolepsy. Specimen: CD45RA- memory CD8+ T cells from PBMCs.

The CDR3 region has the DNA TGTGCCAGCAGTGAACTCCCGGGACCCAATCAGCCCCAGCATTTT. Translating it yields CASSELPGPNQPQHF. This chain uses TRBV2 with TRBJ1-5; tentatively, D is TRBD1 (5 bases). Germline CDR1 and CDR2: SNHLY and FYNNEI. This CDR3 contains 15 residues. The germline V and J ends were trimmed by 2 bases and 3 bases, with 11 bases remaining between them.